What follows describes a single T cell receptor (beta chain). Its antigen is unknown. Regions amplified from RNA transcripts were the TCR beta CDR3 regions. A set of HTBI primers served as the primers for a first-round RT-PCR of the TCR CDR3. One entry per CDR3 protein, called by TCRdb with MiXCR from the multiplex PCR reads. Among 300,000 to 400,000 distinct CDR3 sequences, about 15% were seen once, and the ten largest hold 20% to 25%. The CDR3 totals 15 residues. Germline V gene lookup returns CDR1 SQVTM and CDR2 ANQGSEA. Trimming left V 3 bases short and J 8 bases short, with 22 bases between. The data belong to a study of T cells in Graves' hyperthyroidism and ophthalmopathy. Whole-study results and caveats: Ophthalmopathy onset followed model prediction by a median approximately 5.9 months.

V and J are TRBV29-1 and TRBJ1-2; D is possibly TRBD1 (5 bases). The TCR was taken from a woman younger than 45 with Graves' hyperthyroidism. Sequenced: blood. The CDR3 is CSVEPLQGPGGGYTF. In DNA form, the CDR3 reads TGCAGCGTTGAGCCCCTGCAGGGCCCCGGGGGGGGCTACACCTTC.